Presented here are 18 T cell receptor beta chains from one specimen sequenced in a study of cytomegalovirus exposure and HLA in healthy donors (dated by TCRdb to between 2016 and 2019). The library was made by the immunoSEQ multiplex PCR assay. The multiplex PCR relied on a mix of 60 forward primers for TCR Vbeta segments and 13 reverse primers for TCR Jbeta segments. Entries here come from immuneACCESS through TCRdb and include only in-frame sequences with V and J called. Some clones fail to appear in such tables; in the studies checked, an unresolved V gene covers under half of the shortfall, and the cause of the remainder is unknown. Across this sample there are approximately 150,000 clones, with around three quarters seen only once. Of the sample, approximately 3% falls within the top ten clones. Sequencing was done on a sample of PBMCs. Receptors originate from a male donor in good health and CMV-seronegative.

This chain connects TRBV30 to TRBJ2-5; perhaps TRBD2 as D (5 bases). V was shortened by 5 bases and J by 5 bases, with 27 bases between the two germline ends. The germline V gene encodes CDR1 GTSNPN and CDR2 SVGIG (reference sequence). This CDR3 comprises 17 residues. The CDR3 DNA follows: TGTGCCTGGCCCCCTCCTAGAGGGTACAACCGGGCTGAGACCCAGTACTTC. This codes for CAWPPPRGYNRAETQYF.

In the case of this clone: At one end, the junction sequence differs from germline, possibly due to a read error. Other DNA sequences from this sample encode an identical CDR3 as well. The chain recombines TRBV9 with TRBJ2-3; 9 positions match TRBD2. The CDR3 sequence is 15 residues long. Germline loops: CDR1 SGDLS, CDR2 YYNGEE. CDR3 DNA sequence: TGTGCCAGTAGCGTATTAGCGGGGGTGGCAGATACGCAGTATTTT. Its protein product is CASSVLAGVADTQYF.

This chain uses TRBV2 with TRBJ2-7, with 10 bases aligning to TRBD1. The CDR3 runs 15 residues. V was pared by 8 bases and J by 4 bases, with 11 bases of the junction left unmatched. The germline CDR1 and CDR2 sequences are SNHLY and FYNNEI. Here the CDR3 DNA reads TGTGCCAGCGAGCCGGGACAGGGGAAACCATACGAGCAGTACTTC. Its protein is CASEPGQGKPYEQYF.

DNA for the CDR3: TGTGCCACCGTACCTAACAGGGCGATGAACACTGAAGCTTTCTTT. This gives the protein CATVPNRAMNTEAFF. The chain employs TRBV10-3 and TRBJ1-1; D possibly corresponds to TRBD1 (6 bases). The length of the CDR3 is 15 residues. The V end was cut by 10 bases, the J end by 0 bases, with 18 bases between. CDR1 ENHRY and CDR2 SYGVKD come from the germline V gene.

The chain combines TRBV15 with TRBJ2-5, with 9 nucleotides matching TRBD1. Trimming removed 3 bases from V and 5 bases from J; junction bases left unmatched: 4. This CDR3 has 14 residues. Germline V gene sequence: CDR1 LNHNV, CDR2 YYDKDF (reference sequence). The CDR3 reads CATSRDRGHETQYF. The CDR3 coding sequence is TGTGCCACCAGCAGGGACAGGGGTCATGAGACCCAGTACTTC.

The V call is TRBV7-2, the J call TRBJ1-2; the D gene is possibly TRBD1 (5 bases). Germline assignment: CDR1 SGHTA and CDR2 FQGNSA. V lost 0 bases to trimming and J lost 3 bases, with 11 bases between them. This CDR3 region has 15 residues. DNA for the CDR3: TGTGCCAGCAGCTTAGCTAGGGGAAGGGACTATGGCTACACCTTC. It codes for CASSLARGRDYGYTF.

In its sample, this clone was seen a few times. V gene TRBV29-1 combines with J gene TRBJ2-7; D possibly corresponds to TRBD2 (5 bases). V was clipped by 7 bases and J by 4 bases, with 11 bases between them. The V gene's germline CDR1 is SQVTM and CDR2 ANQGSEA. This CDR3 is built from 11 residues. CDR3 in DNA: TGCAGCGGCGCACGGGGTTACGAGCAGTACTTC. This gives the protein CSGARGYEQYF.

The sample holds a few counts of this clone. This sequence joins TRBV9 and TRBJ1-1; D remains ambiguous. The V and J ends lost 0 bases and 6 bases respectively, with 24 bases between them. The length of the CDR3 is 18 residues. Germline-derived CDR1 and CDR2 are SGDLS and YYNGEE. The CDR3 reads CASSVEVPGNGLRSEAFF. CDR3 bases: TGTGCCAGCAGCGTAGAGGTCCCGGGGAACGGCCTAAGGTCTGAAGCTTTCTTT.

The rearrangement joins TRBV4-1 to TRBJ1-1; D perhaps matches TRBD1 (5 bases). Germline V gene lookup returns CDR1 MGHRA and CDR2 YSYEKL. V was trimmed by 0 bases and J by 5 bases, leaving 13 bases between them. The CDR3 is 15 residues long. CDR3 coding DNA: TGCGCCAGCAGCCAAGATTCAGGGATTAAGACTGAAGCTTTCTTT. It yields the protein CASSQDSGIKTEAFF.

The CDR3 sequence: CASSLGTQRAFF. CDR3 nucleotides: TGTGCCAGCAGCTTAGGGACCCAGCGGGCTTTCTTT. V gene TRBV7-8 combines with J gene TRBJ1-1; D ambiguous. With 1 base removed from V and 11 bases from J, the gap between germline ends came to 11 bases. The germline V gene has CDR1 SGHVS and CDR2 FQNEAQ. The CDR3 contains 12 residues.

In its sample, this clone was seen once. The chain is built from TRBV7-8 and TRBJ2-1, with 12 bases matching TRBD2. This CDR3 comprises 17 residues. Germline lookup yields CDR1 SGHVS and CDR2 FQNEAQ. V was pared by 4 bases and J by 6 bases, with 10 bases of the junction left unmatched. The CDR3 nucleotides read TGTGCCAGCAGCTCAGGGGCTAGCGGGAGGGCAAGCAATGAGCAGTTCTTC. This gives the protein CASSSGASGRASNEQFF.

The chain couples TRBV15 to TRBJ2-1; TRBD2 matches at 7 bases. CDR1 LNHNV and CDR2 YYDKDF come from the germline V gene (reference sequence). The junction had 3 bases not matched to a gene; V was cut back by 1 base and J by 3 bases. There are 15 residues in the CDR3. The CDR3 protein is CATSRGTSDYNEQFF. Written as DNA, the CDR3 is TGTGCCACCAGCAGAGGAACTAGCGACTACAATGAGCAGTTCTTC.

The rearrangement links TRBV18 to TRBJ1-3; 9 nucleotides align to TRBD1. The germline gives CDR1 KGHSH, CDR2 LQKENI. V lost 1 base to trimming and J lost 0 bases; unmatched junction nucleotides: 4. This CDR3 comprises 17 residues. The CDR3 reads CASSPLGQGTSGNTIYF. The CDR3 coding sequence is TGTGCCAGCTCACCACTAGGACAGGGGACCTCTGGAAACACCATATATTTT.

V is TRBV5-1 and J is TRBJ2-5; 8 bases line up with TRBD2. TRBJ2-7 explains the end of the DNA better; the J call may be wrong. Germline CDR1 SGHRS, CDR2 YFSETQ. The CDR3 runs 15 residues. The CDR3 is CASSLAGTSSYEQYF. As DNA, the CDR3 is TGCGCCAGCAGCTTGGCCGGGACTAGCTCCTACGAGCAGTACTTC.

The chain uses TRBV7-3 and TRBJ2-5; TRBD2 is a possible D gene (6 bases). Germline lookup yields CDR1 SGHTA and CDR2 FQGTGA. The CDR3 contains 15 residues. With 1 base removed from V and 3 bases from J, the gap between germline ends came to 12 bases. CDR3 nucleotides: TGTGCCAGCAGCTTAATGGGTAGCGGCGAAGAGACCCAGTACTTC. The encoded protein is CASSLMGSGEETQYF.

J is TRBJ2-2 and V is TRBV5-6; D is ambiguous. The CDR3 contains 14 residues. Per germline, CDR1 SGHDT and CDR2 YYEEEE. V shed 4 bases and J shed 5 bases, with 12 bases lying between them. CDR3 sequence reads: CASSRQGETGELFF. In DNA, the CDR3 is TGTGCCAGCAGCAGACAAGGTGAAACCGGGGAGCTGTTTTTT.

The CDR3 sequence: CASSSNSGEQYF. The DNA for the CDR3 is TGTGCCAGCAGCTCCAACTCGGGGGAGCAGTACTTC. The chain joins TRBV7-9 to TRBJ2-7, with D possibly being TRBD2 (5 bases). The CDR3 length is 12 residues. V was shortened by 4 bases and J by 7 bases, with 11 bases between the two germline ends. CDR1 SEHNR and CDR2 FQNEAQ come from the germline V gene (reference sequence).

The chain links TRBV9 to TRBJ2-6, with TRBD1 matching over 9 bases. CDR3 length: 19 residues. Germline V lookup: CDR1 SGDLS, CDR2 YYNGEE. J gave up 2 bases and V 4 bases, and 13 bases lay outside the gene matches. This CDR3 is CASSISRDRVIAGANVLTF. The CDR3 DNA follows: TGTGCCAGCAGCATTTCTCGGGACAGGGTTATAGCTGGGGCCAACGTCCTGACTTTC.